Shown below are 25 T cell receptor beta chains from a single sample sequenced in a study of shared clonotypes between healthy human individuals. It was CD45RO-negative cells, positively selected for CCR7, that made up naive CD8 cells, with terminally differentiated effector memory CD45RA+ cells excluded. Measured with immunoSEQ multiplex PCR; TCRdb has only the in-frame clones, and not every one. The sample includes about 870,000 clones, approximately 92% of them seen just once. Material for sequencing was naive CD8+ T cells sorted from blood. These receptors all come from a man aged 25 to 40 in good health.

The chain has TRBV7-2 and TRBJ1-4, with D perhaps matching TRBD1 (6 bases). This CDR3 region has 16 residues. Trimming took 5 bases from V and 4 from J, leaving 17 bases between them. In germline, CDR1 is SGHTA, CDR2 FQGNSA. The CDR3: CASSPDRGGLNEKLFF. CDR3 DNA sequence: TGTGCCAGCAGCCCCGACCGAGGGGGTCTTAATGAAAAACTGTTTTTT.

This clone was counted a single time. The V call is TRBV27, the J call TRBJ1-1; D gene unclear. Germline CDR1 and CDR2: MNHEY and SMNVEV (reference sequence). This CDR3 spans 13 amino acids. V gave up 3 bases and J gave up 0 bases, with 5 bases separating them. CDR3 protein: CASSFIMNTEAFF. The CDR3 DNA reads as TGTGCCAGCAGTTTTATTATGAACACTGAAGCTTTCTTT.

This rearrangement joins TRBV5-6 to TRBJ2-7; 7 nucleotides agree with TRBD2. This CDR3 region has 14 residues. Germline CDR1 SGHDT, CDR2 YYEEEE. After removal of 0 bases from V and 5 bases from J, the junction contained 5 bases not matched to a gene. CDR3: CASSLVRGVDEQYF. Written as DNA, the CDR3 is TGTGCCAGCAGCTTGGTTCGGGGGGTGGACGAGCAGTACTTC.

The rearrangement links TRBV7-6 to TRBJ2-5, with 8 positions matching TRBD1. CDR3 length equals 13 residues. Germline V lookup: CDR1 SGHVS, CDR2 FNYEAQ. V was clipped by 5 bases and J by 7 bases; unmatched bases: 6. CDR3 in amino acids: CASSLRTGWTQYF. The DNA of the CDR3 is TGTGCCAGCAGCCTTAGGACAGGGTGGACCCAGTACTTC.

V gene TRBV4-3 combines with J gene TRBJ2-5; 14 positions match TRBD2. The CDR3 is 18 amino acids. Germline V gene sequence: CDR1 LGHNA, CDR2 YSLEER. The J segment lost 5 bases and the V segment lost 4 bases, leaving 12 bases of the junction unmatched. The CDR3 DNA follows: TGCGCCAGCAGCCCCCGACTAGCGGGAGGGCCTATCTTGGAGACCCAGTACTTC. Encoded protein: CASSPRLAGGPILETQYF.

This chain links TRBV2 with TRBJ2-1; TRBD2 matches at 7 bases. The ends lost 0 bases at V and 6 bases at J; junction bases unmatched: 14. This CDR3 is 18 amino acids long. In germline, CDR1 is SNHLY, CDR2 FYNNEI. The CDR3 coding sequence is TGTGCCAGCAGTGAAGCGGAGTATTCGCGGGAGATAGGCAATGAGCAGTTCTTC. Its protein is CASSEAEYSREIGNEQFF.

The chain has TRBV5-1 and TRBJ2-1, with 9 bases lining up with TRBD1. J gave up 7 bases and V 2 bases, and 4 bases lay outside the gene matches. CDR3 length: 14 amino acids. Per the germline V gene, CDR1 is SGHRS and CDR2 is YFSETQ. In nucleotides, the CDR3 is TGCGCCAGCAGCTTAGGGACAGGGAAGAATGAGCAGTTCTTC. This codes for CASSLGTGKNEQFF. The full variable domain, in which reference TRBV5-1 and TRBJ2-1 provide the parts outside the CDR3, is KAGVTQTPRYLIKTRGQQVTLSCSPISGHRSVSWYQQTPGQGLQFLFEYFSETQRNKGNFPGRFSGRQFSNSRSEMNVSTLELGDSALYLCASSLGTGKNEQFFGPGTRLTVL.

J is TRBJ2-7 and V is TRBV9; TRBD2 aligns across 7 bases. After removal of 4 bases from V and 3 bases from J, the junction contained 13 bases not matched to a gene. The CDR3 extends over 16 amino acids. Germline V lookup: CDR1 SGDLS, CDR2 YYNGEE. The DNA of the CDR3 is TGTGCCAGCAGCCCCGGTACGGGCGGGAGTGTCTACGAGCAGTACTTC. Its protein product is CASSPGTGGSVYEQYF.

V gene TRBV27 combines with J gene TRBJ1-2; D is possibly TRBD1 (5 bases). Trimming removed 8 bases at V and 2 bases at J, with 21 bases between. In germline, CDR1 is MNHEY, CDR2 SMNVEV (reference sequence). There are 16 residues in the CDR3. CDR3 residues: CASALSRSGRNYGYTF. The CDR3 nucleotides are TGTGCCAGCGCCCTAAGTCGGTCAGGGAGGAACTATGGCTACACCTTC.

The V gene is TRBV18, the J gene TRBJ2-1; no definite D call. Trimming left V 0 bases short and J 8 bases short, with 8 bases between. The length of the CDR3 is 13 residues. Germline-derived CDR1 and CDR2 are KGHSH and LQKENI. CDR3 region: CASSPPTEYEQFF. The CDR3 bases are TGTGCCAGCTCACCACCCACGGAGTATGAGCAGTTCTTC.

V usage is TRBV7-9 and J usage is TRBJ2-7; TRBD1 aligns across 7 bases. The germline gives CDR1 SEHNR, CDR2 FQNEAQ (reference sequence). CDR3 length: 15 amino acids. The trim removed 4 bases at V and 3 bases at J, leaving 9 bases unmatched. The CDR3, as DNA: TGTGCCAGCAGCTCCGAGGGACAGCCAGTCTACGAGCAGTACTTC. This sequence encodes CASSSEGQPVYEQYF.

The rearrangement uses TRBV9 and TRBJ1-1, with D unclear. The CDR3 covers 13 residues. The V and J ends lost 0 bases and 5 bases respectively, with 8 bases between them. The germline CDR1 and CDR2 sequences are SGDLS and YYNGEE. The CDR3 protein is CASSVGGMTEAFF. The CDR3 nucleotides read TGTGCCAGCAGCGTAGGAGGGATGACTGAAGCTTTCTTT.

This chain uses TRBV19 with TRBJ1-2; TRBD1 matches 8 bases. The germline V gene has CDR1 LNHDA and CDR2 SQIVND (reference sequence). The CDR3 loop spans 14 amino acids. The CDR3 DNA follows: TGTGCTTCGTTAGGCCCCGACAGGGGCCGTGGCTACACCTTC. Residues: CASLGPDRGRGYTF. The complete variable domain, with remaining parts taken from reference TRBV19 and TRBJ1-2, reads DGGITQSPKYLFRKEGQNVTLSCEQNLNHDAMYWYRQDPGQGLRLIYYSQIVNDFQKGDIAEGYSVSREKKESFPLTVTSAQKNPTAFYLCASLGPDRGRGYTFGSGTRLTVV.

The V gene is TRBV13, the J gene TRBJ1-3, with 7 bases matching TRBD1. Trimming removed 2 bases from V and 5 bases from J; junction bases left unmatched: 15. CDR1 is PRHDT and CDR2 is FYEKMQ in the germline V gene (reference sequence). The CDR3 has 18 residues. The CDR3 protein is CASSLLDRVEGDRNTIYF. Written as DNA, the CDR3 is TGTGCCAGCAGCTTACTCGACAGGGTGGAAGGCGATCGAAACACCATATATTTT.

The chain carries TRBV5-5 and TRBJ1-5; TRBD1 matches at 7 bases. This CDR3 is 15 amino acids long. Germline lookup yields CDR1 SGHKS and CDR2 YYEKEE (reference sequence). V was pared by 0 bases and J by 3 bases, with 3 bases of the junction left unmatched. CDR3: CASSLDRGINQPQHF. CDR3 in DNA: TGTGCCAGCAGCTTGGACAGGGGAATCAATCAGCCCCAGCATTTT. Variable domain in full (rest from reference TRBV5-5 and TRBJ1-5): DAGVTQSPTHLIKTRGQQVTLRCSPISGHKSVSWYQQVLGQGPQFIFQYYEKEERGRGNFPDRFSARQFPNYSSELNVNALLLGDSALYLCASSLDRGINQPQHFGDGTRLSIL.

The chain employs TRBV4-3 and TRBJ1-2; D is possibly TRBD1 (5 bases). Germline CDR1 reads LGHNA; CDR2 reads YSLEER. The CDR3 consists of 15 residues. V gave up 0 bases and J gave up 3 bases, with 11 bases separating them. The CDR3 protein is CASSQDRAGYYGYTF. CDR3 sequence (DNA): TGCGCCAGCAGCCAAGATAGGGCAGGGTACTATGGCTACACCTTC.

As to this clone: Additional DNA sequences in this sample encode the identical CDR3. The chain employs TRBV28 and TRBJ2-7, with TRBD2 matching over 10 bases. The junction had 1 base not matched to a gene; V was cut back by 1 base and J by 1 base. Per germline, CDR1 MDHEN and CDR2 SYDVKM. The CDR3 is 15 residues long. The CDR3 DNA follows: TGTGCCAGCAGTTTATCACTAGCGGGGTCCTACGAGCAGTACTTC. Residues: CASSLSLAGSYEQYF.

V gene TRBV7-2 combines with J gene TRBJ2-7; D ambiguous. V was trimmed by 5 bases and J by 4 bases, leaving 9 bases between them. Germline V gene data show CDR1 as SGHTA and CDR2 as FQGNSA. The CDR3 totals 12 residues. CDR3 sequence reads: CASSGTQYEQYF. DNA of the CDR3: TGTGCCAGCAGCGGCACACAGTACGAGCAGTACTTC.

This clone was seen a handful of times. This chain joins TRBV9 and TRBJ2-1; tentatively, D is TRBD1 (5 bases). Trimming removed 0 bases at V and 4 bases at J, with 8 bases between. Germline V gene lookup returns CDR1 SGDLS and CDR2 YYNGEE. CDR3 length: 14 residues. The CDR3 sequence: CASSVEQEYNEQFF. As DNA, the CDR3 is TGTGCCAGCAGCGTAGAACAGGAATACAATGAGCAGTTCTTC.

The chain recombines TRBV5-1 with TRBJ2-6; D uncertain. The CDR3 has 15 residues. The V and J ends lost 0 bases and 0 bases respectively, with 4 bases between them. In germline, CDR1 is SGHRS, CDR2 YFSETQ. The CDR3 reads CASSLVDSGANVLTF. CDR3 in DNA: TGCGCCAGCAGCTTGGTTGACTCTGGGGCCAACGTCCTGACTTTC.

The CDR3 DNA reads TGTGCCAGCAGCTTTGGGCGGGAGCCGTTTTATGAGCAGTTCTTC. Protein: CASSFGREPFYEQFF. The chain links TRBV11-2 to TRBJ2-1; 7 bases are a match to TRBD2. CDR1 is SGHAT, CDR2 FQNNGV, per germline. The CDR3 contains 15 residues. The V gene end was trimmed by 3 bases and the J gene end by 8 bases; junction bases not matched to a gene: 10.

The V gene is TRBV27, the J gene TRBJ2-1, with a weak D call TRBD1 (5 bases). Per germline, CDR1 MNHEY and CDR2 SMNVEV (reference sequence). Trimming shortened V by 3 bases and J by 5 bases, and 11 bases separated the two germline ends. This CDR3 spans 14 amino acids. Here the CDR3 DNA reads TGTGCCAGCAGTTTCCAGGGCCCCCACAATGAGCAGTTCTTC. Its translation: CASSFQGPHNEQFF.

V is TRBV5-6 and J is TRBJ2-7; 13 nucleotides agree with TRBD2. The CDR3 loop spans 18 amino acids. Per germline, CDR1 SGHDT and CDR2 YYEEEE. The V gene end was trimmed by 0 bases and the J gene end by 4 bases; junction bases not matched to a gene: 10. The CDR3 region has the DNA TGTGCCAGCAGCTTGGGGACTAGCGGGAGTAGTCTTGTTTACGAGCAGTACTTC. Its translation is CASSLGTSGSSLVYEQYF.

This chain links TRBV28 with TRBJ2-4; weak D call: TRBD2 (6 bases). V was pared by 2 bases and J by 0 bases, with 11 bases between. Germline V CDR1 and CDR2: MDHEN, SYDVKM. This CDR3 is 16 amino acids long. CDR3 in amino acids: CASSLPRGLAKNIQYF. Here the CDR3 DNA reads TGTGCCAGCAGTTTACCTCGGGGGTTAGCCAAAAACATTCAGTACTTC.

The DNA of the CDR3 is TGTGCCAGTAGTATACCGTCCCAGCCCCAGCATTTT. It translates to CASSIPSQPQHF. The genes are TRBV19 and TRBJ1-5; D is ambiguous. The CDR3 is 12 residues long. With 2 bases removed from V and 7 bases from J, the gap between germline ends came to 6 bases. Germline V gives CDR1 LNHDA, CDR2 SQIVND (reference sequence).